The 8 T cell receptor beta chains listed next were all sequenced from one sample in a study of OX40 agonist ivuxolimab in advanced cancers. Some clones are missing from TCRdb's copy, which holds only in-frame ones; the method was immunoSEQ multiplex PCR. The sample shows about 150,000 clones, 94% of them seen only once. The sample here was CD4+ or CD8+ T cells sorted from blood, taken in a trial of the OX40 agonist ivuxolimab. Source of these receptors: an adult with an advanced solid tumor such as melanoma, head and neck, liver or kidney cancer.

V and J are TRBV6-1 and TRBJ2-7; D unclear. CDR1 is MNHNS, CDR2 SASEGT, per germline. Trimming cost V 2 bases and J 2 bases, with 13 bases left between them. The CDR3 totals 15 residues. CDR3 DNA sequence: TGTGCCAGCAGTGAAATAGTTGGGGTAACCTACGAGCAGTACTTC. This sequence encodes CASSEIVGVTYEQYF.

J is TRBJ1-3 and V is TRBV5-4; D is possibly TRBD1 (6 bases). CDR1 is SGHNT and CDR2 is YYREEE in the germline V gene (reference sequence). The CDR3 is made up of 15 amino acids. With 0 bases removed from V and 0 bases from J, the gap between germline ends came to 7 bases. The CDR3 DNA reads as TGTGCCAGCAGCTTGGGGACAGCCTCTGGAAACACCATATATTTT. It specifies CASSLGTASGNTIYF.

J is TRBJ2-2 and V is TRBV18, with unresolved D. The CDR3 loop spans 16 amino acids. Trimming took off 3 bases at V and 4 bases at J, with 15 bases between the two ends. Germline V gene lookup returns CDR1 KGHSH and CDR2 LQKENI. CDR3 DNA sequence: TGTGCCAGCTCACCCGGTCATCGGGCCAGCACCGGGGAGCTGTTTTTT. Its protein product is CASSPGHRASTGELFF.

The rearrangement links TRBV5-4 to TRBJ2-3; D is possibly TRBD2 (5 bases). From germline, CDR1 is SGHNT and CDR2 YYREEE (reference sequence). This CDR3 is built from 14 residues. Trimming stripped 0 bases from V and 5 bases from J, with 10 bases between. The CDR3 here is CASSLAGNQDTQYF. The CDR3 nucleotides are TGTGCCAGCAGCTTGGCGGGGAACCAAGATACGCAGTATTTT.

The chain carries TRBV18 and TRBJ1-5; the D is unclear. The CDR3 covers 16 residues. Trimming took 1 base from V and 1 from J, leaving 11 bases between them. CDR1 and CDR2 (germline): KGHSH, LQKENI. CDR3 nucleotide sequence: TGTGCCAGCTCACCACAGGCAGCGGGGAGCAATCAGCCCCAGCATTTT. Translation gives CASSPQAAGSNQPQHF.

CDR3 amino acids: CASSLSVGQGEDGYTF. The CDR3 bases are TGTGCCAGCAGCTTAAGTGTAGGACAGGGAGAGGATGGCTACACCTTC. The J gene is TRBJ1-2, the V gene TRBV7-2; the match to TRBD1 covers 8 bases. CDR1 SGHTA and CDR2 FQGNSA come from the germline V gene. Germline trimming cut 2 bases from V and 6 bases from J; bases unmatched to any gene: 11. This CDR3 is 16 amino acids long. The full variable domain, rest sourced from reference TRBV7-2 and TRBJ1-2, is GAGVSQSPSNKVTEKGKDVELRCDPISGHTALYWYRQSLGQGLEFLIYFQGNSAPDKSGLPSDRFSAERTGGSVSTLTIQRTQQEDSAVYLCASSLSVGQGEDGYTFGSGTRLTVV.

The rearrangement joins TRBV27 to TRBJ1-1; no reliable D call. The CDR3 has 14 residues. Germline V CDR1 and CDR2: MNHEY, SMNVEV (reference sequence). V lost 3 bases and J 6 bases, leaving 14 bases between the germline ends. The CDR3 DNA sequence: TGTGCCAGCAGTTTGCAGGACCCCCAGGCTGAAGCTTTCTTT. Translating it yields CASSLQDPQAEAFF.

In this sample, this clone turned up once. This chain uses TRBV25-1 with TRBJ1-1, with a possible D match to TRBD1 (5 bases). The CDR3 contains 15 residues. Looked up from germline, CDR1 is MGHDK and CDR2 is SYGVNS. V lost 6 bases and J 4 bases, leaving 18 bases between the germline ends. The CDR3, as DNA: TGTGCCAGCAGCGGAGGGGTCCCCTATCTCACTGAAGCTTTCTTT. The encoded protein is CASSGGVPYLTEAFF.